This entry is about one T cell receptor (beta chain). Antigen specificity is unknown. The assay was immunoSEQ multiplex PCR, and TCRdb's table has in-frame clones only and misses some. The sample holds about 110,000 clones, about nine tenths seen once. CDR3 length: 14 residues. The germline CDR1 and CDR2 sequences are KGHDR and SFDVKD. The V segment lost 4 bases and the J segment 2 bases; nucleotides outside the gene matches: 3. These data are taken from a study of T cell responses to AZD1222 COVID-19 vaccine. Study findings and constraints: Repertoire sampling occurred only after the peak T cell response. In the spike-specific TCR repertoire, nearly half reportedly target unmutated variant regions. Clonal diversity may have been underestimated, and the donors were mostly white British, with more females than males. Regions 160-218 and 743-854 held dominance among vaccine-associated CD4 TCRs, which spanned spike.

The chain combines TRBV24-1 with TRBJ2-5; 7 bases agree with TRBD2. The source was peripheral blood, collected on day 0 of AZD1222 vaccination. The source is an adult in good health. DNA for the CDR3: TGTGCCACCAGTGACCAGCGGGGTCAAGAGACCCAGTACTTC. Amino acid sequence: CATSDQRGQETQYF.